Sequencing of this T cell receptor beta chain was carried out in a study of T cells in Graves' hyperthyroidism and ophthalmopathy. Study-level results: Among thyroid clonotypes expanded above 0.001, most also appeared in blood.

Uncontrolled infections, other autoimmune diseases, pregnancy or lactation led to exclusion of patients. Based on clinical symptoms, serum thyroxine and TRAb, thyroid ultrasound and orbital computed tomography, diagnoses were reached. TCR beta CDR3 region amplification was performed from RNA transcripts. In the first-round RT-PCR of the TCR CDR3, the HTBI primer set was used. TCRdb used MiXCR to reprocess the multiplex PCR reads, holding one entry per CDR3 protein. The sample comprises about 130,000 distinct CDR3 sequences, 22% of which are singletons, and about 70% rests with the top ten. This clonotype was detected a few times. The antigen is not known. The CDR3 loop spans 13 amino acids. V lost 4 bases and J 2 bases, leaving 9 bases between the germline ends. Looked up from germline, CDR1 is SGHRS and CDR2 is YFSETQ.

The chain employs TRBV5-1 and TRBJ2-5; D possibly corresponds to TRBD2 (6 bases). Sequenced input: blood. The clonotype comes from a woman aged 45-65 years with Graves' hyperthyroidism that later progressed to Graves' ophthalmopathy. Here the CDR3 reads CASSRSGQETQYF. Written as DNA, the CDR3 is TGCGCCAGCAGCCGGAGCGGGCAAGAGACCCAGTACTTC.